This TCR beta chain was observed in a study of cytomegalovirus exposure and HLA in healthy donors. Findings of the study overall: That first-cohort TCR clusters tended to co-occur in the 95 to 150 validation repertoires was found in a later analysis. Some public TCRs appeared in many individuals, while most sequences were rare. High sensitivity and specificity were reportedly achieved when the classifier diagnosed cytomegalovirus status.

The donors were part of the validation cohort, which consisted of approximately 110 subjects and was separate from the first cohort of under 850 subjects. Some clones are missing from TCRdb's copy, which holds only in-frame ones; the method was immunoSEQ multiplex PCR. This sample carries 70,000 to 75,000 clones, roughly 94% of them seen once, and the ten largest clones take 2.5% to 3.5%. Concerning this clone: Its antigen is still unknown.

Germline V gives CDR1 MNHEY, CDR2 SMNVEV (reference sequence). Losses at the gene ends were 5 bases for V and 3 bases for J; bases not matched to a gene: 9. The CDR3 consists of 16 residues. Sequenced material: PBMCs. The receptor's source is a woman aged 18-35 years in good health and CMV-seropositive. V usage is TRBV27 and J usage is TRBJ1-2; 10 bases map to TRBD1. CDR3 sequence: CASSLRGTGVYYGYTF. The CDR3 coding sequence is TGTGCCAGCAGTCTCCGGGGGACAGGGGTATACTATGGCTACACCTTC.